One and the same sample provided the 27 T cell receptor beta chains below, sequenced in a study of T-cell reconstitution after alpha-beta-depleted transplantation in children. Preparation of the TCRbeta library was carried out with unique molecular identifiers. TCRdb re-called the PCR reads through MiXCR, storing one row per CDR3 protein. The sample holds about 240,000 distinct CDR3 sequences; around 12% are singletons and the top ten take approximately 2.9%. Sequenced material: PBMCs from the stem cell graft donor, taken from the stem cell graft. The source of these receptors is a human donor who donated a stem cell graft to a child with acute lymphoblastic leukemia.

This clonotype was seen ten or more times. The chain uses TRBV28 and TRBJ1-3; tentatively, D is TRBD1 (6 bases). Trimming took 5 bases from V and 0 from J, leaving 14 bases between them. CDR1 and CDR2 (germline): MDHEN, SYDVKM. The CDR3 has 16 amino acids. The CDR3 coding sequence is TGTGCCAGCAGTCCCATGAGGGGGATCTCTGGAAACACCATATATTTT. Protein: CASSPMRGISGNTIYF.

In this sample, this clonotype turned up many times. The rearrangement joins TRBV29-1 to TRBJ1-1, with D unclear. Germline CDR1 SQVTM, CDR2 ANQGSEA. The V end was cut by 1 base, the J end by 0 bases, with 3 bases between. The CDR3 is made up of 12 amino acids. The CDR3 spells CSVEVMNTEAFF. CDR3 nucleotides: TGCAGCGTTGAAGTGATGAACACTGAAGCTTTCTTT.

This clonotype was counted ten times or more. The V gene is TRBV20-1, the J gene TRBJ1-1; 7 nucleotides line up with TRBD1. This CDR3 region has 17 residues. Unmatched junction bases numbered 17, after V lost 1 base and J lost 6 bases. Germline V gene data show CDR1 as DFQATT and CDR2 as SNEGSKA (reference sequence). The DNA for the CDR3 is TGCAGTGCTAGAGGCCGGGACAGAGGAACGGGGATCCCTGAAGCTTTCTTT. Translated: CSARGRDRGTGIPEAFF.

The sample holds many counts of this clonotype. The rearrangement links TRBV20-1 to TRBJ1-4, with a possible D match to TRBD1 (5 bases). Germline-derived CDR1 and CDR2 are DFQATT and SNEGSKA (reference sequence). This CDR3 is 13 amino acids long. V was clipped by 6 bases and J by 8 bases, with 16 bases between them. The CDR3 DNA is TGCAGTGCCGAGGGACTGTCTCACGAAAAACTGTTTTTT. Translation: CSAEGLSHEKLFF.

This clonotype has a count of ten or more. The genes are TRBV7-2 and TRBJ2-1, with 9 positions matching TRBD2. This CDR3 has 16 amino acids. V lost 4 bases and J lost 8; bases outside the gene matches: 12. Germline lookup yields CDR1 SGHTA and CDR2 FQGNSA. The CDR3 protein is CASSSAPRSGRHEQFF. The CDR3 DNA sequence: TGTGCCAGCAGCTCCGCCCCCAGAAGCGGGAGGCATGAGCAGTTCTTC.

Ten or more counts support this clonotype. The chain employs TRBV5-1 and TRBJ2-3; D unclear. The ends were cut back, 4 bases at V and 4 bases at J, with 7 bases in the middle. The CDR3 length is 12 residues. Per germline, CDR1 SGHRS and CDR2 YFSETQ. Here the CDR3 reads CASSPGPDTQYF. The CDR3 DNA follows: TGCGCCAGCAGCCCGGGTCCAGATACGCAGTATTTT.

Regarding this clonotype: This may stem from a read error, because a much larger clone lies one nucleotide away. The J gene is TRBJ2-6, the V gene TRBV2; maybe TRBD2 (6 bases). This CDR3 contains 19 residues. The V gene's germline CDR1 is SNHLY and CDR2 FYNNEI. DNA for the CDR3: TGTGCCTGCAGCCCCCTTCCTGGGACTCGCCTCTCTGGGGCCAACGTCCTGACTTTC. This codes for CACSPLPGTRLSGANVLTF. The complete variable domain, with remaining parts taken from reference TRBV2 and TRBJ2-6, reads EPEVTQTPSHQVTQMGQEVILRCVPISNHLYFYWYRQILGQKVEFLVSFYNNEISEKSEIFDDQFSVERPDGSNFTLKIRSTKLEDSAMYFCACSPLPGTRLSGANVLTFGAGSRLTVL.

At least ten counts were recorded for this clonotype. V and J are TRBV11-2 and TRBJ2-3; no firm D call. V lost 0 bases, J lost 5 bases, and 6 bases lay in between. The CDR3 loop spans 13 amino acids. Germline CDR1 SGHAT, CDR2 FQNNGV. The CDR3 reads CASSLDDEDTQYF. The CDR3, as DNA: TGTGCCAGCAGCTTAGATGACGAAGATACGCAGTATTTT.

Concerning this clonotype: A much larger clone lies a single base off, so this may be a read error. The chain uses TRBV5-1 and TRBJ2-4; D gene unclear. The CDR3 is made up of 14 amino acids. Germline-derived CDR1 and CDR2 are SGHRS and YFSETQ. The CDR3 nucleotides read TGCGCCAGCAGCTCTCCCAAAGCCAACAACATTCAGTACTTC. It translates to CASSSPKANNIQYF.

This clonotype has ten or more counts. This sequence joins TRBV28 and TRBJ1-6; no clear D. V shed 6 bases and J shed 7 bases, with 16 bases lying between them. The CDR3 runs to 15 residues. Germline CDR1 and CDR2: MDHEN and SYDVKM. The CDR3 DNA follows: TGTGCCAGCAGCCGGGGAGGGAATTACAATTCACCCCTCCACTTT. This codes for CASSRGGNYNSPLHF.

There are many counts of this clonotype. CDR3 residues: CSVEDLSQGNTGELFF. The CDR3, as DNA: TGCAGCGTTGAAGATCTATCACAGGGGAACACCGGGGAGCTGTTTTTT. The chain uses TRBV29-1 and TRBJ2-2; perhaps TRBD1 as D (6 bases). CDR3 length equals 16 residues. CDR1 SQVTM and CDR2 ANQGSEA come from the germline V gene. Trimming pared 0 bases from V and 1 base from J, leaving 12 bases between.

This clonotype occurred a few times. The chain combines TRBV15 with TRBJ1-5; 8 bases match TRBD1. Germline V CDR1 and CDR2: LNHNV, YYDKDF (reference sequence). CDR3 length equals 14 residues. V lost 5 bases and J lost 10; bases outside the gene matches: 10. CDR3 sequence: CATSGDRGLGPQHF. CDR3 nucleotide sequence: TGTGCCACCAGCGGCGACAGGGGTTTAGGACCCCAGCATTTT.

V is TRBV30 and J is TRBJ2-7; the D gene could be TRBD1 or TRBD2 (5 bases each). In germline, CDR1 is GTSNPN, CDR2 SVGIG (reference sequence). The CDR3 consists of 12 residues. Trimming pared 2 bases from V and 4 bases from J, leaving 9 bases between. CDR3 nucleotide sequence: TGTGCCTGGAGTCATTGGGGGTACGAGCAGTACTTC. This codes for CAWSHWGYEQYF.

This clonotype was counted at least ten times. Given the absence of the conserved phenylalanine or tryptophan at the CDR3 end, a read error is likely. No DNA is shown, since the ends of the CDR3 on it are uncertain; the CDR3 is the one TCRdb lists. CDR3 sequence reads: CSARDRGGGL. The chain combines TRBV20-1 with TRBJ1-1; whether TRBD1, the table's D call, matches the DNA was not checked. Looked up from germline, CDR1 is DFQATT and CDR2 is SNEGSKA (reference sequence). The CDR3 length is 10 residues, termini included.

To note about this clonotype: This sequence may be a read error, since a much larger clone differs from it by one base. V and J are TRBV14 and TRBJ2-1, with 8 nucleotides matching TRBD1. CDR1 is SGHDN, CDR2 FVKESK, per germline. This CDR3 has 13 amino acids. Trimming took 4 bases from V and 9 from J; bases not matched to a gene: 5. CDR3 region: CASSRDRWREQFF. CDR3 nucleotide sequence: TGTGCCAGCAGCCGGGACAGGTGGCGTGAGCAGTTCTTC. Together with reference TRBV14 and TRBJ2-1, the CDR3 gives the full variable domain: EAGVTQFPSHSVIEKGQTVTLRCDPISGHDNLYWYRRVMGKEIKFLLHFVKESKQDESGMPNNRFLAERTGGTYSTLKVQPAELEDSGVYFCASSRDRWREQFFGPGTRLTVL.

Ten or more counts support this clonotype. CDR3 in amino acids: CSATIKGQGANSPLHF. DNA for the CDR3: TGCAGTGCTACTATAAAGGGACAGGGGGCCAATTCACCCCTCCACTTT. V is TRBV20-1 and J is TRBJ1-6; 12 bases are a match to TRBD1. The junction had 8 bases not matched to a gene; V was cut back by 4 bases and J by 7 bases. The CDR3 consists of 16 residues. CDR1 DFQATT and CDR2 SNEGSKA come from the germline V gene (reference sequence).

This clonotype was observed once. This may be a read error, as it is one base from a much larger clone. The chain is built from TRBV6-2 or TRBV6-3 and TRBJ1-2; no definite D call. The CDR3 is 15 amino acids. From germline, CDR1 is MNHEY and CDR2 SVGEGT. V lost 0 bases to trimming and J lost 5 bases, with 13 bases between them. CDR3 coding DNA: TGTGCCAGCAGTTACTCGGGCCTGATGAAGTATGGCTACACCTTC. This encodes CASSYSGLMKYGYTF.

This clonotype was recorded at least ten times. This chain uses TRBV7-8 with TRBJ2-1; D possibly corresponds to TRBD2 (5 bases). V lost 1 base, J lost 6 bases, and 16 bases lay in between. The CDR3 length is 16 residues. Germline CDR1 is SGHVS and CDR2 is FQNEAQ. The CDR3 nucleotides are TGTGCCAGCAGCTTAGTTCGTGAGGGCAGAGCCAATGAGCAGTTCTTC. It encodes CASSLVREGRANEQFF.

This clonotype was recorded at least ten times. The rearrangement uses TRBV20-1 and TRBJ1-1; D may be TRBD1 (5 bases). Per germline, CDR1 DFQATT and CDR2 SNEGSKA (reference sequence). Trimming pared 5 bases from V and 4 bases from J, leaving 14 bases between. CDR3 length equals 13 residues. The CDR3 region has the DNA TGCAGTGCTCGCGACAGCCTCCCCACTGAAGCTTTCTTT. Its protein is CSARDSLPTEAFF.

The table lists this clonotype with many counts. The chain couples TRBV27 to TRBJ1-2; D is perhaps TRBD1 (6 bases). Trimming took off 5 bases at V and 8 bases at J, with 12 bases between the two ends. From germline, CDR1 is MNHEY and CDR2 SMNVEV (reference sequence). CDR3 length equals 12 residues. The CDR3 DNA reads as TGTGCCAGCAGTACGACGACAGGCGGCTACACCTTC. It codes for CASSTTTGGYTF.

In this sample, this clonotype turned up many times. The chain recombines TRBV20-1 with TRBJ1-5; 8 bases match TRBD1. Per the germline V gene, CDR1 is DFQATT and CDR2 is SNEGSKA (reference sequence). The CDR3 has 15 residues. V shed 3 bases, J shed 4 bases, and the junction held 8 bases outside the gene matches. The CDR3 loop is CSASEDRGRNQPQHF. In nucleotides, the CDR3 is TGCAGTGCTAGTGAAGACAGGGGAAGGAATCAGCCCCAGCATTTT.

This clonotype was seen once. A single base separates this from a much larger clone, so it may be a read error. The genes are TRBV7-9 and TRBJ2-3, with D possibly TRBD1 on 6 matching bases. Germline V gene data show CDR1 as SEHNR and CDR2 as FQNEAQ (reference sequence). The CDR3 is 16 residues long. The CDR3 is CATSLAWGLGADTQYF. For the CDR3, the DNA is TGTGCCACCAGCTTAGCATGGGGGCTCGGGGCAGATACGCAGTATTTT.

The V gene is TRBV19, the J gene TRBJ1-5; D is unclear. The V gene's germline CDR1 is LNHDA and CDR2 SQIVND (reference sequence). The V gene lost 4 bases and the J gene lost 3 bases, with 13 bases spanning the gap. CDR3 length: 15 amino acids. The CDR3 here is CASSKLASANQPQHF. CDR3 DNA sequence: TGTGCCAGTAGTAAATTGGCTTCCGCCAATCAGCCCCAGCATTTT.

Ten or more counts support this clonotype. The rearrangement uses TRBV4-3 and TRBJ2-1; TRBD2 matches at 13 bases. Per the germline V gene, CDR1 is LGHNA and CDR2 is YSLEER. This CDR3 spans 17 amino acids. V dropped 2 bases and J dropped 8; count of bases not matched to a gene: 9. The CDR3 region has the DNA TGCGCCAGCAGCCAATCCGGACTAGCGGGAGTGGGCTATGAGCAGTTCTTC. Translated, it gives CASSQSGLAGVGYEQFF.

This clonotype was detected only a few times. V and J are TRBV7-2 and TRBJ1-2; D gene unclear. The germline CDR1 and CDR2 sequences are SGHTA and FQGNSA. The CDR3 length is 17 residues. The V gene lost 0 bases and the J gene lost 0 bases, with 14 bases spanning the gap. Written as DNA, the CDR3 is TGTGCCAGCAGCTTAGCGTTTGGGAGGATAGCTAACTATGGCTACACCTTC. As protein: CASSLAFGRIANYGYTF.

Concerning this clonotype: A junction boundary mismatches the germline segment, possibly from a read error. The V gene is TRBV9, the J gene TRBJ1-2, with 7 bases lining up with TRBD1. This CDR3 spans 15 amino acids. CDR1 is SGDLS, CDR2 YYNGEE, per germline. CDR3 bases: TGTGCCGGCAGCGCTGTCGGACAGGTCCGGGGAGGCTACACCTTC. Protein sequence: CAGSAVGQVRGGYTF.

Turning to this clonotype: A clone one base away is much larger, so this may be a read error. The chain combines TRBV14 with TRBJ1-1; D is unclear. Germline V CDR1 and CDR2: SGHDN, FVKESK. V lost 4 bases to trimming and J lost 0 bases, with 9 bases between them. The CDR3 spans 14 residues. Here the CDR3 reads CASSPTLVNTEAFF. In nucleotides, the CDR3 is TGTGCCAGCAGCCCTACTCTCGTGAACACTGAAGCTTTCTTT.